A single sample gave rise to the 29 T cell receptor beta chains below, sequenced in a study of T cells in Graves' hyperthyroidism and ophthalmopathy. Using RNA transcripts as the source, TCR beta CDR3 regions were amplified. The study used the HTBI primer set for a first-round RT-PCR of the TCR CDR3. TCRdb fed the multiplex PCR reads into MiXCR, producing one record per CDR3 protein. The repertoire holds fewer than 500,000 distinct CDR3 sequences, with about 14% as singletons. The specimen sequenced was blood. The receptors were gathered from a man aged 30 to 45 with Graves' hyperthyroidism that later progressed to Graves' ophthalmopathy.

The chain couples TRBV9 to TRBJ2-1; 9 bases agree with TRBD2. The CDR3 length is 17 residues. CDR1 is SGDLS, CDR2 YYNGEE, per germline. The V and J ends lost 0 bases and 4 bases, in that order; junction bases with no gene match: 8. The CDR3 here is CASSVAGQAGGYNEQFF. CDR3 DNA: TGTGCCAGCAGCGTAGCTGGCCAAGCGGGGGGTTACAATGAGCAGTTCTTC.

This clonotype was found a few times. V usage is TRBV10-3 and J usage is TRBJ2-5, with 12 bases aligning to TRBD2. Germline values: CDR1 ENHRY, CDR2 SYGVKD. V lost 3 bases, J lost 5 bases, and 4 bases stayed unmatched. The CDR3 spans 15 residues. The CDR3 DNA follows: TGTGCCATCAGTGAACTAGCGGGGGGAGGTGAGACCCAGTACTTC. It translates to CAISELAGGGETQYF.

In its sample, this clonotype was seen a few times. V usage is TRBV7-9 and J usage is TRBJ2-1; D is possibly TRBD1 (6 bases). The germline V and J ends were trimmed by 2 bases and 3 bases, with 8 bases remaining between them. Germline-derived CDR1 and CDR2 are SEHNR and FQNEAQ (reference sequence). This CDR3 is built from 14 residues. As DNA, the CDR3 is TGTGCCAGCAGCTTAACGACAGGCTACAATGAGCAGTTCTTC. Translation: CASSLTTGYNEQFF. Full variable domain (remainder filled in from reference TRBV7-9 and TRBJ2-1): DTGVSQNPRHKITKRGQNVTFRCDPISEHNRLYWYRQTLGQGPEFLTYFQNEAQLEKSRLLSDRFSAERPKGSFSTLEIQRTEQGDSAMYLCASSLTTGYNEQFFGPGTRLTVL.

This rearrangement joins TRBV28 to TRBJ1-2, with D maybe TRBD1 (6 bases). The germline gives CDR1 MDHEN, CDR2 SYDVKM. V lost 2 bases to trimming and J lost 6 bases, with 16 bases between them. The CDR3 contains 15 residues. CDR3 residues: CASSLRGGSSDGYTF. The CDR3 bases are TGTGCCAGCAGTTTAAGGGGGGGGTCGAGCGATGGCTACACCTTC.

This clonotype was detected many times. This chain joins TRBV11-1 and TRBJ2-7; D might be TRBD2 (5 bases). This CDR3 is 12 amino acids long. Germline V lookup: CDR1 SGHAT, CDR2 FQDESV (reference sequence). V lost 8 bases to trimming and J lost 3 bases, with 11 bases between them. CDR3 residues: CASEGLDYEQYF. The DNA of the CDR3 is TGTGCCAGCGAGGGTTTGGACTACGAGCAGTACTTC.

There are a few counts of this clonotype. This chain links TRBV7-2 with TRBJ2-2; tentative D call: TRBD2 (5 bases). The germline V gene has CDR1 SGHTA and CDR2 FQGNSA. Between the trimmed V and J ends, which lost 5 bases and 0 bases, there was a span of 13 bases. The CDR3 consists of 16 residues. The CDR3 here is CASSPQAVANTGELFF. DNA of the CDR3: TGTGCCAGCAGCCCGCAAGCGGTTGCGAACACCGGGGAGCTGTTTTTT.

This clonotype was seen many times. The chain uses TRBV5-8 and TRBJ2-2; TRBD1 agrees at 12 bases. This CDR3 is built from 17 residues. J lost 1 base, V lost 7 bases, and 8 bases had no gene match. Looked up from germline, CDR1 is SGHTS and CDR2 is YDEGEE. CDR3 DNA: TGTGCCAGCGGCGGGACAGGGGGCTTTTGGAACACCGGGGAGCTGTTTTTT. It codes for CASGGTGGFWNTGELFF. Looking up the rest from reference TRBV5-8 and TRBJ2-2 gives the full variable domain: EAGVTQSPTHLIKTRGQQATLRCSPISGHTSVYWYQQALGLGLQFLLWYDEGEERNRGNFPPRFSGRQFPNYSSELNVNALELEDSALYLCASGGTGGFWNTGELFFGEGSRLTVL.

This clonotype was counted only a few times. This may be a read error: a much more frequent sequence differs by one nucleotide. The chain combines TRBV7-9 with TRBJ2-1, with 7 positions matching TRBD1. This CDR3 is 16 amino acids long. Per the germline V gene, CDR1 is SEHNR and CDR2 is FQNEAQ (reference sequence). The junction had 14 bases not matched to a gene; V was cut back by 5 bases and J by 7 bases. CDR3 DNA: TGTGCCAGCAGCCTTAAGGGGGCCCGGAATGTGAATGAGCAGTTCTTC. Translation gives CASSLKGARNVNEQFF.

The genes are TRBV27 and TRBJ1-6; 7 positions match TRBD1. Germline V gene data show CDR1 as MNHEY and CDR2 as SMNVEV (reference sequence). This CDR3 spans 17 amino acids. The V gene end was trimmed by 6 bases and the J gene end by 0 bases; junction bases not matched to a gene: 8. In DNA, the CDR3 is TGTGCCAGCAGCTCCTCTCAGGGGGGCTCCTATAATTCACCCCTCCACTTT. Translation: CASSSSQGGSYNSPLHF.

This chain connects TRBV4-1 to TRBJ1-1, with D unclear. The CDR3 consists of 14 residues. Trimming shortened V by 0 bases and J by 4 bases, and 9 bases separated the two germline ends. Germline V gene data show CDR1 as MGHRA and CDR2 as YSYEKL. CDR3 amino acids: CASSQDLEGTEAFF. CDR3 bases: TGCGCCAGCAGCCAAGATTTGGAGGGCACTGAAGCTTTCTTT.

The chain combines TRBV9 with TRBJ1-3; tentatively, D is TRBD1 (5 bases). The CDR3 loop spans 16 amino acids. Germline V lookup: CDR1 SGDLS, CDR2 YYNGEE. Trimming pared 4 bases from V and 0 bases from J, leaving 14 bases between. As DNA, the CDR3 is TGTGCCAGCAGCCCCCGGGACGGCTACTCTGGAAACACCATATATTTT. Translating it yields CASSPRDGYSGNTIYF.

This clonotype showed up many times. V usage is TRBV11-3 and J usage is TRBJ2-7; 10 nucleotides line up with TRBD2. The CDR3 sequence is 16 residues long. V trimming: 1 base; J trimming: 2 bases; junction bases outside the gene matches: 5. CDR1 SGHNT and CDR2 YENEEA come from the germline V gene. CDR3 in amino acids: CASSLVSSGGAYEQYF. The CDR3 DNA follows: TGTGCCAGCAGCTTAGTATCTAGCGGGGGCGCCTACGAGCAGTACTTC.

As regards this clonotype: The junction and the germline gene differ at one end; a read error may be behind it. The DNA for the CDR3 is TGTGCCAGCGCAGCTTCGGAGGGGTGGACTGTAGCTTTCTTT. This translates into CASAASEGWTVAFF. The chain uses TRBV5-5 and TRBJ1-1, with D maybe TRBD1 (5 bases). CDR1 is SGHKS, CDR2 YYEKEE, per germline (reference sequence). The CDR3 covers 14 residues. The variable domain in full, completed from reference TRBV5-5 and TRBJ1-1, reads DAGVTQSPTHLIKTRGQQVTLRCSPISGHKSVSWYQQVLGQGPQFIFQYYEKEERGRGNFPDRFSARQFPNYSSELNVNALLLGDSALYLCASAASEGWTVAFFGQGTRLTVV.

Many counts were recorded for this clonotype. This chain uses TRBV4-1 with TRBJ2-7; unclear D gene. Germline values: CDR1 MGHRA, CDR2 YSYEKL. V dropped 5 bases and J dropped 3 bases, with 14 bases sitting between them. CDR3 length: 14 amino acids. CDR3 coding DNA: TGCGCCAGCAGCTCTATCGGGCGGAACTACGAGCAGTACTTC. Protein: CASSSIGRNYEQYF.

This clonotype was counted only a few times. This chain links TRBV27 with TRBJ1-6; D is possibly TRBD1 (5 bases). V was shortened by 6 bases and J by 8 bases, with 14 bases between the two germline ends. The germline CDR1 and CDR2 sequences are MNHEY and SMNVEV (reference sequence). This CDR3 has 14 amino acids. This chain's CDR3 is CASRRGGEDSPLHF. The DNA for the CDR3 is TGTGCCAGCAGGAGAGGAGGGGAAGATTCACCCCTCCACTTT.

This clonotype has only a few counts. The CDR3 DNA is TGCGCCAGCAGTGAAGGGCAGGGAGATACGCAGTATTTT. Encoded protein: CASSEGQGDTQYF. This sequence joins TRBV10-1 and TRBJ2-3, with D possibly matching TRBD1 (5 bases). Looked up from germline, CDR1 is WNHNN and CDR2 is SYGVQD (reference sequence). Trimming removed 3 bases at V and 5 bases at J, with 9 bases between. There are 13 residues in the CDR3.

This clonotype was counted many times. This chain joins TRBV28 and TRBJ1-1; 7 bases are shared with TRBD1. Germline CDR1 MDHEN, CDR2 SYDVKM. The CDR3 runs 12 residues. The ends lost 6 bases at V and 13 bases at J; junction bases unmatched: 11. Written as DNA, the CDR3 is TGTGCCAGCAGAGGGACAGCCCTAAGGGGTTTCTTT. This sequence encodes CASRGTALRGFF.

This clonotype was detected a few times. CDR3 amino acids: CASSRGDSSTDTQYF. The CDR3 DNA follows: TGTGCCAGCAGCCGAGGGGACTCTAGCACAGATACGCAGTATTTT. The rearrangement uses TRBV3-1 and TRBJ2-3; tentative D call: TRBD2 (6 bases). CDR1 LGHDT and CDR2 YNNKEL come from the germline V gene (reference sequence). The CDR3 runs 15 residues. V was trimmed by 4 bases and J by 0 bases, leaving 11 bases between them.

This clonotype has at least ten counts. This chain connects TRBV7-9 to TRBJ1-1; no firm D call. Germline V gene data show CDR1 as SEHNR and CDR2 as FQNEAQ (reference sequence). V dropped 8 bases and J dropped 0 bases, with 25 bases sitting between them. The CDR3 has 18 amino acids. The CDR3, as DNA: TGTGCCAGCGCGAACCGCGGGGAGTATGGCCGGATGAACACTGAAGCTTTCTTT. This codes for CASANRGEYGRMNTEAFF.

About this clonotype itself: A much larger clone is a single base away; this may be a read error. This chain connects TRBV7-9 to TRBJ2-1; D is uncertain. The length of the CDR3 is 15 residues. V lost 3 bases, J lost 4 bases, and 13 bases lay in between. Germline CDR1 is SEHNR and CDR2 is FQNEAQ (reference sequence). In nucleotides, the CDR3 is TGTGCCAGCAGCTTTGCGGCTCCTGGTTACAATGAGCAGTTCTTC. Translation gives CASSFAAPGYNEQFF. Full variable domain (outside the CDR3, taken from reference TRBV7-9 and TRBJ2-1): DTGVSQNPRHKITKRGQNVTFRCDPISEHNRLYWYRQTLGQGPEFLTYFQNEAQLEKSRLLSDRFSAERPKGSFSTLEIQRTEQGDSAMYLCASSFAAPGYNEQFFGPGTRLTVL.

Many counts were recorded for this clonotype. The genes are TRBV5-1 and TRBJ2-1; 7 nucleotides agree with TRBD1. Germline V lookup: CDR1 SGHRS, CDR2 YFSETQ. The CDR3 consists of 13 residues. J gave up 3 bases and V 6 bases, and 3 bases lay outside the gene matches. CDR3 sequence: CASTRDSYNEQFF. The CDR3 nucleotides read TGCGCCAGCACTCGGGACAGCTACAATGAGCAGTTCTTC.

For this clonotype: A much larger clone lies a single base off, so this may be a read error. CDR3 sequence: CANKTGTGVHYGYTF. The CDR3, as DNA: TGTGCCAACAAAACCGGGACAGGGGTCCACTATGGCTACACCTTC. The chain carries TRBV6-2 or TRBV6-3 and TRBJ1-2, with 10 bases matching TRBD1. J gave up 3 bases and V 10 bases, and 11 bases lay outside the gene matches. The germline V gene has CDR1 MNHEY and CDR2 SVGEGT. This CDR3 has 15 residues.

The chain carries TRBV20-1 and TRBJ1-2; 9 positions match TRBD1. CDR1 and CDR2 from the germline V gene are DFQATT and SNEGSKA (reference sequence). Trimming cost V 3 bases and J 4 bases; bases outside gene matches: 6. The CDR3 contains 14 residues. The CDR3 region has the DNA TGCAGTGCTAGGGGGACAGGGATTCCCTATGGCTACACCTTC. This sequence encodes CSARGTGIPYGYTF.

The chain has TRBV27 and TRBJ2-7; 7 bases line up with TRBD2. Germline CDR1 and CDR2: MNHEY and SMNVEV (reference sequence). The CDR3 has 13 amino acids. V gave up 6 bases and J gave up 4 bases; unmatched junction bases: 6. This CDR3 is CASSKRGVYEQYF. Here the CDR3 DNA reads TGTGCCAGCAGCAAGCGGGGAGTATACGAGCAGTACTTC.

This clonotype occurred a few times. The V gene is TRBV27, the J gene TRBJ2-2, with D tentatively TRBD1 or TRBD2 (5 bases each). CDR3 size: 14 residues. V dropped 8 bases and J dropped 4 bases, with 14 bases sitting between them. Germline assignment: CDR1 MNHEY and CDR2 SMNVEV (reference sequence). In DNA form, the CDR3 reads TGTGCCAGCGCTTTGGGGGTAGGCACCGGGGAGCTGTTTTTT. It is translated as CASALGVGTGELFF.

The chain employs TRBV6-1 and TRBJ2-2; maybe TRBD2 (7 bases). This CDR3 contains 16 residues. V was pared by 5 bases and J by 4 bases, with 17 bases between. Germline values: CDR1 MNHNS, CDR2 SASEGT. CDR3 residues: CASSYDGGHGTGELFF. The CDR3 DNA sequence: TGTGCCAGCAGTTACGACGGGGGGCATGGCACCGGGGAGCTGTTTTTT.

This clonotype was counted a few times. The V call is TRBV13, the J call TRBJ2-2; 8 bases are shared with TRBD1. Germline CDR1 is PRHDT and CDR2 is FYEKMQ (reference sequence). CDR3 size: 16 residues. After removal of 5 bases from V and 5 bases from J, the junction contained 10 bases not matched to a gene. CDR3 DNA: TGTGCCAGCAGCGGCAGACAGGGGTACGGGACCGGGGAGCTGTTTTTT. This translates into CASSGRQGYGTGELFF. Combining the CDR3 with reference TRBV13 and TRBJ2-2 gives the whole variable domain AAGVIQSPRHLIKEKRETATLKCYPIPRHDTVYWYQQGPGQDPQFLISFYEKMQSDKGSIPDRFSAQQFSDYHSELNMSSLELGDSALYFCASSGRQGYGTGELFFGEGSRLTVL.

The gene calls are TRBV28 and TRBJ2-2; no firm D call. This CDR3 has 14 residues. The V end lost 6 bases, the J end lost 6 bases, and 14 bases lay between the germline ends. CDR1 MDHEN and CDR2 SYDVKM come from the germline V gene. The CDR3, as DNA: TGTGCCAGCAGCCAAAGAGAAGTATCCGGGGAGCTGTTTTTT. Its translation is CASSQREVSGELFF. The full variable domain, with the rest looked up from reference TRBV28 and TRBJ2-2, is DVKVTQSSRYLVKRTGEKVFLECVQDMDHENMFWYRQDPGLGLRLIYFSYDVKMKEKGDIPEGYSVSREKKERFSLILESASTNQTSMYLCASSQREVSGELFFGEGSRLTVL.

CDR3 residues: CASSDQSNSPLHF. Here the CDR3 DNA reads TGTGCCAGCAGTGACCAGTCGAATTCACCCCTCCACTTT. The chain combines TRBV6-4 with TRBJ1-6, with D uncertain. The CDR3 length is 13 residues. Germline V CDR1 and CDR2: MRHNA, SNTAGT. V lost 2 bases and J 7 bases, leaving 6 bases between the germline ends.